The clone carrying this T cell receptor (beta chain) showed up just once. Its antigen is undetermined. This specimen belongs to a study of T cell repertoires and HLA-DP antigens. Study-level background: One alloantigen had ten groove amino acid differences from self, the other one. Study observations and caveats: The CD4+ repertoire was not split into naive and memory.

Trimming at V came to 6 bases and at J to 7 bases, leaving 18 bases not matched to a gene. The CDR3 is 17 amino acids. CDR1 LNHDA and CDR2 SQIVND come from the germline V gene (reference sequence). For pre-culture CD4+ samples, the target was around 210,000 T cell genomes. The repertoire was sequenced with immunoSEQ multiplex PCR; TCRdb's copy has only in-frame clones and lacks some. The table includes fewer than 75,000 clones, over 75% detected once. Average purity of the negatively selected CD4+ T cells was around 98%. This chain links TRBV19 with TRBJ1-1; TRBD1 aligns across 9 bases. Sequenced: CD4+ T cells from PBMCs. The receptor's source is a man aged 55 to 70 in good health and CMV-seronegative. The DNA for the CDR3 is TGTGCCAGTAGACCTGAACGCGGACAGGGGACCCAGGGTGAAGCTTTCTTT. It encodes CASRPERGQGTQGEAFF.